This T cell receptor (beta chain) is from a study of blood T cell repertoires in COVID-19 (dated by TCRdb to the early 2020s). Study-wide context: Samples covering the acute and convalescent phases of COVID-19 were provided by collaborators in the United States, Italy and Spain. The repertoires were released in a freely available public database intended as a resource for research on the immune response to SARS-CoV-2. The sample metadata nearly always contained a de-identified subject ID, COVID-19 status, age in years and sex. The samples were drawn from two sources: the first 160 participants of the ongoing ImmuneRACE study, and 1,254 subjects contributed by 6 global collaborators. Where HLA class I and class II types were available, the types were taken from metadata supplied by the sample provider, not from assay-based typing. The dataset comprised deeply sampled blood TCRbeta repertoires from subjects exposed to, actively infected with, or recovered from COVID-19. The prospective study material was composed of cDNA or gDNA derived from T cells, B-cell-depleted T cells, or PBMCs.

Another Seattle source contributed samples from volunteer blood donors who had recovered from COVID-19. Whole blood was collected in K2EDTA tubes by collaborating institutions according to the institutions' own protocols. For TCRbeta analysis, collaborators shipped samples as frozen whole blood, isolated PBMCs, or DNA extracted from either of those sample types. V lost 7 bases and J lost 0 bases; the stretch between them is 16 bases long. The CDR3 covers 16 residues, taking in both the cysteine and the phenylalanine. Kept here is only the CDR3 DNA, which spans 48 bases and is read in frame from base 1. CDR1 and CDR2 (LNHDA, SQIVND) derive from the germline V gene (reference sequence). TCRbeta CDR3 regions were amplified from genomic DNA by means of the immunoSEQ Assay, a bias-controlled multiplex PCR. Per the authors' processing: Nucleated cell counts per sample were estimated from amplification of reference gene primers within the assay. To quantify the absolute abundance of each unique TCRbeta CDR3 rearrangement, sequence reads were collapsed and filtered. For each sample, productive Simpson clonality was calculated by taking the square root of Simpson's diversity index across productive rearrangements. TCRdb stores this immuneACCESS table with in-frame sequences only. Part of the clones is absent; in the studies checked, under half of the shortfall reflects unresolved V genes, and no reason is known for the rest. From that table come the V and J calls and clone size; the DNA was used to work out D and trimming. The sample includes about 220,000 clones, with around four fifths observed a single time. The top ten constitute roughly 4.6% of the sample.

About this clone itself: What this receptor recognizes is not known. Per-nucleotide qualities are absent, and no much larger clonotype sits a single base away.

Overall study results and their limits: How much clinical and demographic metadata was included differed by source and by participant, and the metadata was provided uncurated.

This sequence was found in a woman between 55 and 75 years old who had recovered from COVID-19. The sample was peripheral blood. The rearranged segments are TRBV19 and TRBJ1-3, with the D gene not confidently named. The CDR3 reads CASTYRGFNSGNTIYF. The base sequence is TGTGCCAGTACATACCGGGGTTTCAACTCTGGAAACACCATATATTTT. Joined to the reference TRBV19 and TRBJ1-3 proteins, this CDR3 gives the full variable domain: DGGITQSPKYLFRKEGQNVTLSCEQNLNHDAMYWYRQDPGQGLRLIYYSQIVNDFQKGDIAEGYSVSREKKESFPLTVTSAQKNPTAFYLCASTYRGFNSGNTIYFGEGSWLTVV.